This passage covers 10 T cell receptor beta chains from one sample sequenced in a study of control samples from healthy donors and cancer patients. Assay: immunoSEQ multiplex PCR; the TCRdb copy retains only in-frame clones and omits some. The data contain more than 95,000 clones, 88% of them singletons. The sample taken for sequencing was blood. All receptors come from a woman aged 70-85 years in good health.

The rearrangement uses TRBV29-1 and TRBJ1-2, with D possibly TRBD1 on 5 matching bases. V lost 4 bases and J 10 bases, leaving 13 bases between the germline ends. The CDR3 has 11 amino acids. The germline V gene has CDR1 SQVTM and CDR2 ANQGSEA. CDR3 sequence (DNA): TGCAGCGTTGTGGGGGTCTGGGACTACACCTTC. Encoded protein: CSVVGVWDYTF.

The rearrangement joins TRBV19 to TRBJ2-5, with a possible D match to TRBD1 (6 bases). Trimming removed 4 bases at V and 7 bases at J, with 22 bases between. The CDR3 covers 16 residues. The germline V gene encodes CDR1 LNHDA and CDR2 SQIVND (reference sequence). CDR3 in DNA: TGTGCCAGTAGTACTCCTCCGGGACAAGGGCCAGCGACCCAGTACTTC. It codes for CASSTPPGQGPATQYF.

The rearrangement uses TRBV6-5 and TRBJ1-2; D is ambiguous. The germline V gene encodes CDR1 MNHEY and CDR2 SVGAGI. The CDR3 extends over 15 amino acids. The V end was cut by 6 bases, the J end by 2 bases, with 16 bases between. CDR3 residues: CASRLVGITNYGYTF. The CDR3 DNA reads as TGTGCCAGCAGACTAGTGGGGATCACAAACTATGGCTACACCTTC.

The rearrangement joins TRBV4-1 to TRBJ1-1; 8 bases agree with TRBD1. The CDR3 spans 15 residues. CDR1 is MGHRA, CDR2 YSYEKL, per germline. Trimming removed 0 bases from V and 7 bases from J; junction bases left unmatched: 7. CDR3 coding DNA: TGCGCCAGCAGCCAAGAAAGGACAGGGTTCGGTGAAGCTTTCTTT. It translates to CASSQERTGFGEAFF.

CDR3 sequence reads: CASGSSYEQYF. In DNA, the CDR3 is TGTGCCAGTGGGAGCTCCTACGAGCAGTACTTC. This sequence joins TRBV6-5 and TRBJ2-7; a weak D match, TRBD2 (5 bases). V was pared by 9 bases and J by 0 bases, with 6 bases between. The CDR3 is 11 residues long. From germline, CDR1 is MNHEY and CDR2 SVGAGI.

This rearrangement joins TRBV25-1 to TRBJ2-5; TRBD1 agrees at 7 bases. Germline V gives CDR1 MGHDK, CDR2 SYGVNS. The V and J ends lost 3 bases and 1 base, in that order; junction bases with no gene match: 11. This CDR3 has 17 residues. The CDR3 region is CASSDSARQGSQETQYF. Here the CDR3 DNA reads TGTGCCAGCAGTGACTCCGCGCGACAGGGATCCCAAGAGACCCAGTACTTC.

The V call is TRBV4-3, the J call TRBJ1-6; 9 nucleotides match TRBD1. V shed 0 bases, J shed 8 bases, and the junction held 8 bases outside the gene matches. The CDR3 consists of 17 residues. Looked up from germline, CDR1 is LGHNA and CDR2 is YSLEER. The CDR3 DNA is TGCGCCAGCAGCCAAGATCCCCGGGGGACAGGGTATTCACCCCTCCACTTT. Encoded protein: CASSQDPRGTGYSPLHF.

V usage is TRBV5-4 and J usage is TRBJ1-1; D is unresolved. The CDR3 is made up of 12 amino acids. The V gene's germline CDR1 is SGHNT and CDR2 YYREEE (reference sequence). Trimming stripped 1 base from V and 10 bases from J, with 11 bases between. The CDR3 nucleotides are TGTGCCAGCAGCTTGTCCGCTGGACGAGCTTTCTTT. Protein product: CASSLSAGRAFF.

J is TRBJ2-3 and V is TRBV4-1; 10 nucleotides match TRBD1. With 0 bases clipped from V and 6 bases from J, the junction kept 12 bases outside the gene matches. Per the germline V gene, CDR1 is MGHRA and CDR2 is YSYEKL. This CDR3 region has 18 residues. The CDR3 loop reads CASSQDAEPGQGWDTQYF. DNA of the CDR3: TGCGCCAGCAGCCAAGATGCCGAACCGGGACAGGGGTGGGATACGCAGTATTTT.

This chain joins TRBV19 and TRBJ1-1; no firm D call. Trimming took off 1 base at V and 3 bases at J, with 6 bases between the two ends. CDR1 is LNHDA, CDR2 SQIVND, per germline (reference sequence). The CDR3 length is 13 residues. Here the CDR3 DNA reads TGTGCCAGTAGTATAGGCGCCTACACTGAAGCTTTCTTT. Residues: CASSIGAYTEAFF.